This TCR beta chain was identified in a study of blood T cell repertoires in COVID-19. For the study at large: Collection of acute and convalescent COVID-19 samples took place in the United States, Italy and Spain. Sample material is recorded as cDNA or gDNA derived from T cells, B-cell-depleted T cells, or PBMCs.

Seattle enrolled patients during active infection and tracked them longitudinally. In the authors' workflow: Estimation of nucleated cell counts was performed using reference gene primer amplification. Assay used: immunoSEQ multiplex PCR; TCRdb lists only in-frame clones, some missing. Clone size and the V and J calls come from that table; the DNA yielded D and trimming. The repertoire holds over 65,000 clones, just under 80% seen once, with approximately 34% in the top ten. The junction had 2 bases not matched to a gene; V was cut back by 3 bases and J by 6 bases. Germline CDR1 and CDR2: SGHTA and FQGTGA. The CDR3 spans 14 residues.

The V call is TRBV7-3, the J call TRBJ2-1; 10 bases match TRBD2. The receptor comes from a man aged 60 to 69 with COVID-19, enrolled during active disease. Material: peripheral blood. The CDR3 is CASSFSGGLNEQFF. CDR3 sequence (DNA): TGTGCCAGCAGCTTTAGCGGGGGGCTCAATGAGCAGTTCTTC.